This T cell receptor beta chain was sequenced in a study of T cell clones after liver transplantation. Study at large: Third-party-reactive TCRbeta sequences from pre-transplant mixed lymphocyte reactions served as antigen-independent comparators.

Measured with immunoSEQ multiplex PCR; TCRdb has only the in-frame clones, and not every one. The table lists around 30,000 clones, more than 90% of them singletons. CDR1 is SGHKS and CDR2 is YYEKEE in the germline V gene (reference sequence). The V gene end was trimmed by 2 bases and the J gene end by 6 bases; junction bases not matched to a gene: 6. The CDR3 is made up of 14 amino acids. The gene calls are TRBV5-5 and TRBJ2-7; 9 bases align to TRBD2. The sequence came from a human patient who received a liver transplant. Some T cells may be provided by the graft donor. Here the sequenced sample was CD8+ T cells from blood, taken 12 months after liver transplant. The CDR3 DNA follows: TGTGCCAGCAGCTTCGGGCGGGAGGGCCTCGAGCAGTACTTC. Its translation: CASSFGREGLEQYF.